This paragraph covers one T cell receptor (beta chain) sequence. TCRdb's copy holds only in-frame clones and misses some; the assay was immunoSEQ multiplex PCR. In the table there are roughly 1,000,000 clones, more than 75% of which are singletons. The data belong to a study of shared clonotypes between healthy human individuals. Trimming stripped 7 bases from V and 2 bases from J, with 12 bases between. Germline V gives CDR1 MDHEN, CDR2 SYDVKM. The CDR3 is 13 amino acids. Donors were healthy HIV-negative adults without recent acute infections or vaccinations. The genes are TRBV28 and TRBJ2-7; D unresolved. The sequencing sample was made of memory CD4+ T cells from PBMCs. Subset described: CD45RA-negative fraction. This receptor was obtained from a man aged 18 to 29 in good health. Some clones in this sample may be carry-over from other donors' samples. The CDR3 DNA is TGTGCCAGCATAGGATCGACAACCTACGAGCAGTACTTC. It yields the protein CASIGSTTYEQYF.